The rows below give T cell receptor beta chains drawn from one sample of a study of blood T cell repertoires in COVID-19. The method was immunoSEQ multiplex PCR; TCRdb's version includes in-frame clones alone and lacks a portion of them. Found here are about 180,000 clones, approximately 90% of them singletons; the top ten hold 3.5% to 4.5%. Sequenced: peripheral blood. The receptors originated from a woman between 25 and 40 years old with acute or convalescent COVID-19. The CDR3 runs from the conserved cysteine through the conserved F or W. D genes are given only for firm matches. Expanded clones are given a class, and other clones once, few, many or no size at all.

cdr3_nt	cdr3_aa	j_call	d_call	v_call	clone_size
TGTGCCAGCAGTGAAGCAACTGGGACTGCCTTTCGAGAGCAGTACTTC	CASSEATGTAFREQYF	TRBJ2-7	-	TRBV6-1	few
TGTGCCACCAGCAGAGCCGTCGGGTTGGGTAATGAAAAACTGTTTTTT	CATSRAVGLGNEKLFF	TRBJ1-4	-	TRBV15	-
TGTGCCAGCAGTCCAGAGGTCCATTCCTACGAGCAGTACTTC	CASSPEVHSYEQYF	TRBJ2-7	-	TRBV3-1/TRBV3-2	-
TGTGCCAGCAGTGAAGCAGGATTGATCGGGGGCTATGGCTACACCTTC	CASSEAGLIGGYGYTF	TRBJ1-2	-	TRBV2	-
TGTGCCAGCAGCTCAACCGGGAACACTGAAGCTTTCTTT	CASSSTGNTEAFF	TRBJ1-1	-	TRBV11-2	-
TGTGCCAGCAGCGTAGGAGCAGGGGGCCGTGAGACCCAGTACTTC	CASSVGAGGRETQYF	TRBJ2-5	TRBD1	TRBV9	-
TGTGCCAGCTCACCCGGGACAGGGTTATCGTCTGGGGCCAACGTCCTGACTTTC	CASSPGTGLSSGANVLTF	TRBJ2-6	TRBD1	TRBV18	-
TGTGCCAGCAGGAACATACACCAAGAGACCCAGTACTTC	CASRNIHQETQYF	TRBJ2-5	-	TRBV6-5	-
TGCAGTGCTAGTAGGACAGGGACTAAGGGAAAACTGTTTTTT	CSASRTGTKGKLFF	TRBJ1-4	TRBD1	TRBV20-1	once
TGTGCCAGCAGCACCGGGACAGTGGCTGAAAAACTGTTTTTT	CASSTGTVAEKLFF	TRBJ1-4	-	TRBV21-1	-